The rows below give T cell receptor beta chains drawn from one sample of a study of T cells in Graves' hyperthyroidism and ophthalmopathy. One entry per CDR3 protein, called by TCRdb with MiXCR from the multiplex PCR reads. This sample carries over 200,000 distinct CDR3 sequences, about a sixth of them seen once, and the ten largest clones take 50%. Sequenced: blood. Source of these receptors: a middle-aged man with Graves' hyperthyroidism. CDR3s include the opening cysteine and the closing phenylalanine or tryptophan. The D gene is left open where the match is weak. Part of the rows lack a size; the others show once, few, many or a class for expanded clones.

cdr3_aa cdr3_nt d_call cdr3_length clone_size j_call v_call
CASSLFGSASGYNEQFF TGTGCCAGCAGTTTGTTCGGCTCGGCTAGCGGGTACAATGAGCAGTTCTTC TRBD2 17 . TRBJ2-1 TRBV27
CASSLQGADGYTF TGTGCCAGCAGTTTGCAGGGGGCTGATGGCTACACCTTC TRBD1 13 many TRBJ1-2 TRBV28
CASSLDGTGVGYTF TGTGCCAGCAGCTTAGATGGGACAGGCGTGGGCTACACCTTC TRBD1 14 . TRBJ1-2 TRBV7-9
CASQTGSTTGELFF TGTGCCAGCCAAACTGGATCTACCACCGGGGAGCTGTTTTTT . 14 . TRBJ2-2 TRBV6-1
CASSGGHTNTEAFF TGTGCCAGCAGCGGGGGGCATACTAACACTGAAGCTTTCTTT . 14 . TRBJ1-1 TRBV5-8
CASSVAEGRRETQYF TGTGCCAGCAGCGTAGCTGAGGGGAGGCGAGAGACCCAGTACTTC . 15 . TRBJ2-5 TRBV9
CASRPGGSGYNEQFF TGTGCCAGTAGACCAGGGGGTTCAGGTTACAATGAGCAGTTCTTC TRBD1 15 . TRBJ2-1 TRBV19
CASSYSWTGDQPQHF TGTGCCAGCAGTTACTCGTGGACCGGAGATCAGCCCCAGCATTTT . 15 . TRBJ1-5 TRBV6-5
CSVEKQGENTEAFF TGCAGCGTTGAAAAGCAGGGTGAGAACACTGAAGCTTTCTTT . 14 few TRBJ1-1 TRBV29-1
CASSLGTSGRYNEQFF TGCGCCAGCAGCCTCGGGACTAGCGGGCGCTACAATGAGCAGTTCTTC TRBD2 16 few TRBJ2-1 TRBV4-1
CASSSGTVRSGEAFF TGTGCCAGCAGCTCCGGGACAGTGCGCTCCGGTGAAGCTTTCTTT TRBD1 15 many TRBJ1-1 TRBV11-2
CASSRGLAGVEGGAKNIQYF TGTGCCAGCAGCAGGGGACTAGCGGGAGTTGAAGGTGGAGCCAAAAACATTCAGTACTTC TRBD2 20 . TRBJ2-4 TRBV7-2
CASSQGLATDEQYF TGTGCCAGCAGCCAAGGACTAGCGACCGACGAGCAGTACTTC TRBD2 14 few TRBJ2-7 TRBV7-9
CASSLRGINGYTF TGTGCCAGCAGTTTAAGGGGGATAAATGGCTACACCTTC . 13 few TRBJ1-2 TRBV27
CASRVSDINTGELFF TGTGCCAGCAGGGTCTCGGACATCAACACCGGGGAGCTGTTTTTT . 15 . TRBJ2-2 TRBV6-1
CATQGAGANVLTF TGTGCCACCCAGGGGGCTGGGGCCAACGTCCTGACTTTC TRBD1 13 few TRBJ2-6 TRBV6-1
CASSLVAGGSYNEQFF TGTGCCAGCAGTTTAGTTGCGGGAGGCTCCTACAATGAGCAGTTCTTC TRBD2 16 many TRBJ2-1 TRBV28
CASSPNVGGANEKLFF TGTGCCAGCAGCCCAAATGTAGGGGGAGCTAATGAAAAACTGTTTTTT . 16 . TRBJ1-4 TRBV9
CASSLNRGTHGETQYF TGTGCCAGCTCACTAAACAGGGGAACTCATGGAGAGACCCAGTACTTC TRBD1 16 many TRBJ2-5 TRBV18
CASSLTEYTQYF TGTGCCAGCAGCCTCACGGAATATACGCAGTATTTT . 12 few TRBJ2-3 TRBV7-9
CASSLRSGYGETQYF TGTGCCAGCAGCTTAAGGTCAGGGTATGGAGAGACCCAGTACTTC . 15 many TRBJ2-5 TRBV7-3
CASSLVLAARSSYEQYF TGCGCCAGCAGCTTGGTGTTAGCGGCGCGGAGCTCCTACGAGCAGTACTTC . 17 . TRBJ2-7 TRBV5-1